Presented here are 3 T cell receptor beta chains from one specimen sequenced in a study of beta chain features in type 1 diabetes (dated by TCRdb to the late 2010s). Libraries were prepared through the immunoSEQ multiplex PCR assay. The High Capacity cDNA Reverse Transcription Kit was used to reverse transcribe all of the isolated RNA, meaning that expressed TCRB transcripts were what got sequenced. The source is immuneACCESS, and TCRdb retained only in-frame sequences with V and J called. Part of the clones is not carried over; for the studies checked, unresolved V genes explain less than half of this, and the remainder is unexplained. In all, the sample holds some 360,000 clones, and about 20% of those were seen once. The ten largest clones capture 0.035% to 0.055% of the sample. The sample was naive CD4+ T cells from blood. The cell subset or site label here, explained by the study, means: true naive CD4+ T cells. The origin of the receptors is a young woman in good health.

The chain is built from TRBV4-1 and TRBJ2-1; D gene uncertain. CDR3 size: 12 residues. Trimming shortened V by 3 bases and J by 6 bases, and 6 bases separated the two germline ends. The germline V gene has CDR1 MGHRA and CDR2 YSYEKL. This chain's CDR3 is CASSHPSNEQFF. The DNA of the CDR3 is TGCGCCAGCAGCCACCCCAGCAATGAGCAGTTCTTC.

The sample holds a few counts of this clone. The chain uses TRBV30 and TRBJ1-1; D is possibly TRBD1 (5 bases). With 4 bases removed from V and 5 bases from J, the gap between germline ends came to 11 bases. Germline CDR1 GTSNPN, CDR2 SVGIG (reference sequence). The CDR3 extends over 12 amino acids. CDR3 DNA: TGTGCCTGGACCCAGGGAGGGACTGAAGCTTTCTTT. Protein sequence: CAWTQGGTEAFF.

V and J are TRBV9 and TRBJ2-7, with 10 bases fitting TRBD2. The junction had 11 bases not matched to a gene; V was cut back by 6 bases and J by 2 bases. This CDR3 comprises 16 residues. Germline values: CDR1 SGDLS, CDR2 YYNGEE. This chain's CDR3 is CASTHLGTSVPYEQYF. CDR3 in DNA: TGTGCCAGCACCCATTTGGGGACTAGCGTACCCTACGAGCAGTACTTC. Filled out from reference TRBV9 and TRBJ2-7, the complete variable domain reads DSGVTQTPKHLITATGQRVTLRCSPRSGDLSVYWYQQSLDQGLQFLIQYYNGEERAKGNILERFSAQQFPDLHSELNLSSLELGDSALYFCASTHLGTSVPYEQYFGPGTRLTVT.